This T cell receptor (beta chain) was captured by sequencing in a study of cytomegalovirus exposure and HLA in healthy donors (dated by TCRdb to between 2016 and 2019). In the study overall: An earlier analysis of a few hundred of the donors reported 276 Gb of sequence data and 117 million unique TCR beta sequences obtained from about 180 million T cells. An early release that covered about 600 HLA-typed donors contained approximately 300 gigabases of sequencing data and around 85 million unique TCR sequences. The genetic ancestry cluster associated with self-reported Caucasian donors included about 81% of the roughly 380 genotyped donors. The study was designed to test whether signatures of past pathogen exposure could be identified by cataloging public T cell receptors. The study used immunosequencing to profile the T cell repertoires of approximately 630 subjects and linked those repertoires to cytomegalovirus serostatus. A separate validation cohort of 100 to 150 different subjects was used in addition to the roughly 700-subject first cohort. High-throughput TCR immunosequencing, statistical association of individual TCRs with disease status, and machine learning were combined to predict cytomegalovirus infection status. A later analysis re-examined previously published TCR beta repertoires from several hundred donors and added high-resolution HLA genotyping to investigate patterns of TCR occurrence. In the later analysis, no new phenotypic data were used to find candidate immune exposures; instead, reliance was placed on TCR beta sequences and their occurrence across donors. An earlier analysis of around 580 of the donors used high-throughput TCR beta sequencing to judge whether each TCR beta V gene segment behaved as functional or pseudogenic. Donor age, sex, ethnicity and CMV serostatus were compiled together with the repertoire data. In a later genetic analysis, genome-wide SNP genotypes for about 55% of the roughly 670 donors were used, and that subset was treated as a discovery cohort. Every repertoire in the discovery cohort had been generated on one and the same sequencing platform. Class I and class II HLA loci were covered by the typing at four-digit resolution. Typing coverage varied by locus: about 620-630 donors for A, B, C, DRB1 and DQB1; more than 500 for DQA1; over 600 for DPA1; 400 to 480 for DPB1. Roughly 5 DR-DQ haplotypes were handled as single units for association and clustering, since linkage in the cohort was strong. Across about 370 genotyped donors of the cohort, an average of roughly 250,000 unique TCR beta nucleotide sequences per donor were sequenced, and around 20% of those sequences were non-productive. The research as a whole found: The cohort was sequenced for TCR beta chains only, and without alpha or paired-chain data the features that could be detected were limited. Cytomegalovirus status was reported to be diagnosed by the classifier with high specificity and sensitivity in both the original and validation cohorts. A total of 164 TCR beta chains were listed by the study as associated with cytomegalovirus. Compared with the 666-donor mean, donors in an Asian-associated ancestry cluster had fewer N-insertions in productive TCRs, according to a later genetic analysis. Because counts were too low, roughly 16 rarely observed V segments, including chromosome 9 orphons, were excluded from the earlier analysis of 587 of the donors. Assigning TCR associations to individual alleles was difficult when HLA alleles, especially DR and DQ, strongly co-occurred. Because some donors lacked HLA typing at each locus, the association tests relied only on the typed subset. A few of the identified cytomegalovirus-associated TCR beta chains were confirmed in vitro to be specific for cytomegalovirus antigens. Compared with equally common non-associated chains, HLA-associated TCR beta chains in a later analysis were more clonally expanded and had lower generation probabilities. Linkage disequilibrium might explain the correlated functional status among segregating V segments, but an unknown experimental factor could not be ruled out. A further reported finding was that TCR beta sequences accurately predicted the HLA-A and HLA-B alleles for most subjects in the first cohort. In an earlier analysis of fewer than 750 of the donors, most TCR beta V segments were observed in productive rearrangements about 87% or about 30% of the time, broadly matching IMGT annotations. Most TCR sequences were seen in very few donors, while some public TCRs were found in many individuals. CMV serostatus was the only immune exposure information available for the cohort. V-gene and J-gene trimming of TCR beta chains was associated with a missense DCLRE1C variant in a later genetic analysis, and the association was replicated in an independent cohort. In a later analysis, most CMV-associated TCR beta chains were found to appear HLA-restricted, with HLA associations seemingly driven largely by CMV exposure. The authors suggested that the approach could potentially be generalized to other disease states and immunological phenotypes. Several of the top co-occurrence clusters appeared to be linked to parvovirus B19, influenza, CMV and Epstein-Barr virus, according to a later analysis. The 87-base-pair reads could not distinguish some IMGT-functional V segments, including TRBV6-2 and TRBV6-3, so those segments were excluded. According to a later analysis, TCR association rates differed among HLA loci, with DRB1 alleles showing the most associated TCRs and HLA-C alleles showing the fewest. Sequencing depth was assumed to be roughly uniform across donors in the presence/absence analyses, though that assumption may not hold. At a false discovery rate of 0.05, a later analysis linked about 16,000 TCR beta sequences to specific HLA alleles. A cluster of highly shared sequence variants was judged likely to be a technical artifact of the sequencing pipeline.

There are a few counts of this clone. The clone's antigen remains unknown. Base qualities were left out, and no much larger clone turns up one base away. The cohort consisted of hundreds of healthy bone marrow donors. Cohort members were all nominally healthy when sampled, although unrecorded immune exposures were likely present. The donor tested CMV seropositive, placing the donor among the approximately 310 seropositive members of the cohort. Every donor gave a peripheral blood sample, and the peripheral blood mononuclear cells from that sample were used for TCR beta sequencing. The Qiagen DNeasy Blood Extraction Kit was used to extract genomic DNA from the blood cell samples. The library was made by the immunoSEQ multiplex PCR assay. A mixture of 60 forward primers for TCR Vbeta segments and 13 reverse primers for TCR Jbeta segments was used in the multiplex PCR. The CDR3 region of rearranged TCR beta genes was amplified from genomic DNA by a multiplex PCR assay. On the Illumina HiSeq System, the amplified TCR beta libraries were sequenced as 87-base-pair reads. On the study's bioinformatics: In a later analysis, tens of millions of unique TCR beta chains were counted across the roughly 700 repertoires, and roughly 11 million of these chains were shared by at least two donors. Raw reads were error-corrected and collapsed into unique sequences by a nearest-neighbor algorithm in which closely related sequences were merged to remove PCR and sequencing errors. To assign V, D and J gene segments, CDR3 sequences were aligned to IMGT reference sequences. For a sequence to be retained, at least a six-nucleotide match to both a V gene segment and a J gene segment was required. Rearrangements were classified as productive when the CDR3 lacked stop codons and remained in frame with V and J, and all other rearrangements were classified as non-productive. Following IMGT convention, CDR3 was defined as the stretch from the second conserved V-encoded cysteine to the conserved J-encoded phenylalanine. The earlier analysis of fewer than 750 of the donors excluded sequences that lacked an unambiguous match to a single V gene segment. In an earlier analysis of some 590 of the donors, V segments were called functional above 56.7% productive rearrangements and were called segregating when the between-donor standard deviation exceeded 5%. A statistical classification framework was developed to diagnose cytomegalovirus status using the catalog of TCR beta chain sequences. A later analysis assigned V and J genes by comparing TCR nucleotide sequences with IMGT/GENE-DB human TR gene sequences. The TCRdist pipeline was used in a later analysis to assign CDR3 sequences and most-parsimonious VDJ recombination scenarios. A later analysis defined each TCR beta chain by its CDR3 amino acid sequence plus V-gene family, and excluded reads lacking a unique V-gene family. To address suspected cross-contamination and a sequencing artifact, a later analysis removed approximately 600 highly shared, low-generation-probability nucleotide sequences. A later analysis calculated a clonal expansion index for each public chain from normalized within-repertoire ranks of inferred template counts. In a later analysis, generation probabilities were computed using a VDJ recombination model fitted to out-of-frame rearrangements, and the results were checked against IGoR. Hypergeometric tests were used in a later analysis to score TCR-TCR, TCR-HLA and TCR-CMV co-occurrence, with a repertoire-size bias correction applied to the TCR pairs. False discovery rates were estimated in a later analysis by permuting HLA or CMV assignments 20 times. In a later analysis, co-occurring TCRs were grouped with DBSCAN, and TCRdist sequence similarity was added when clustering was performed within HLA-allele-positive subsets. Repertoires with fewer than 30,000 or more than 120,000 public chains, plus five repertoires with anomalous nucleotide sharing, were excluded from co-occurrence clustering. The table comes from immuneACCESS by way of TCRdb, which keeps in-frame sequences with V and J called. Part of the clones is missing from these tables; in studies checked, under half for an unresolved V gene and the rest for unknown reasons. V and J calls and clone size are copied from that table; D and trimming were computed from the DNA. The sample table holds roughly 200,000 clones, of which over 9.5% were seen once. About 8% of the sample lies in the top ten.

From a lookup of the germline V gene, CDR1 and CDR2 are LGHNT and FRNRAP. V is cut back by 0 bases and J by 3 bases, with 3 bases in the junction unmatched. From its cysteine to its phenylalanine, the CDR3 spans 15 amino acids. The kept DNA is CDR3 alone, 45 bases in frame from the first base. Input material: PBMCs. This sequence originates from a man aged 45-60 years in good health and CMV-seropositive. The rearranged chain carries TRBV12-5 and TRBJ1-1; the junction holds 8 bases that match TRBD1. Here the CDR3 is given as CASGLVQGGHTEAFF. The nucleotides are TGTGCTAGTGGTTTGGTACAGGGGGGCCACACTGAAGCTTTCTTT.